The 2 T cell receptor beta chains in this list originate from one sample, sequenced in a study of spatial heterogeneity in lung cancer. One entry per CDR3 protein, called by TCRdb with MiXCR from the 5' RACE reads. The repertoire holds some 34,000 distinct CDR3 sequences, with under 8.5% as singletons. Stated time point: sample taken at primary tumor resection. The sequences come from PBMCs, collected at surgery. The source of these receptors is a female donor with early-stage non-small cell lung cancer.

This chain uses TRBV7-2 with TRBJ1-1; tentative D call: TRBD1 (5 bases). The V end lost 2 bases, the J end lost 4 bases, and 11 bases lay between the germline ends. The CDR3 spans 14 residues. The germline V gene encodes CDR1 SGHTA and CDR2 FQGNSA. The CDR3 loop reads CASSLPSGSTEAFF. For the CDR3, the DNA is TGTGCCAGCAGCTTACCCTCAGGGAGCACTGAAGCTTTCTTT.

The table lists this clonotype with many counts. CDR3 nucleotide sequence: TGTGCCTGGAGGTTTTACAATGAGCAGTTCTTC. It is translated as CAWRFYNEQFF. The V call is TRBV30, the J call TRBJ2-1; D is unclear. This CDR3 region has 11 residues. Germline V gives CDR1 GTSNPN, CDR2 SVGIG (reference sequence). V was pared by 3 bases and J by 4 bases, with 4 bases between.